The next 25 T cell receptor beta chains were all read from a single sample in a study of T cells after yellow fever vaccination. TCRdb re-derived calls from the 5' RACE reads in MiXCR, one entry per CDR3 protein. The sample includes a few hundred thousand distinct CDR3 sequences, 5.2% of them seen just once. Specimen: CD4+ T cells sorted from PBMCs, collected on the day of the yellow fever booster vaccination. The receptors stem from a man aged 18 to 30 who received the YFV17D yellow fever vaccine.

This clonotype has at least ten counts. The rearrangement joins TRBV12-3 or TRBV12-4 to TRBJ2-2; 7 bases align to TRBD2. The CDR3 loop spans 15 amino acids. V was pared by 3 bases and J by 5 bases, with 6 bases of the junction left unmatched. The CDR3 region is CASSLGLLATGELFF. The CDR3 coding sequence is TGTGCCAGCAGTTTGGGCTTACTAGCGACCGGGGAGCTGTTTTTT.

The V call is TRBV18, the J call TRBJ1-1, with a possible D match to TRBD1 (6 bases). CDR3 size: 15 residues. Germline-derived CDR1 and CDR2 are KGHSH and LQKENI. Trimming left V 5 bases short and J 1 base short, with 14 bases between. CDR3 sequence (DNA): TGTGCCAGCTCATCTCAAGACAGGACGAACACTGAAGCTTTCTTT. Protein product: CASSSQDRTNTEAFF.

The chain carries TRBV20-1 and TRBJ2-1, with TRBD1 matching over 9 bases. The CDR3 length is 15 residues. From germline, CDR1 is DFQATT and CDR2 SNEGSKA (reference sequence). Trimming took 1 base from V and 4 from J; bases not matched to a gene: 5. CDR3 sequence: CSARGGTGMYNEQFF. The CDR3 bases are TGCAGTGCTAGAGGGGGGACAGGGATGTACAATGAGCAGTTCTTC.

CDR3 loop: CASSKSKRGLNEQFF. DNA of the CDR3: TGTGCCAGCAGCAAATCCAAGCGGGGGCTTAATGAGCAGTTCTTC. The chain joins TRBV21-1 to TRBJ2-1; TRBD1 is taken as the D call from the table, unchecked against the DNA. TRBV21-1 counts as a pseudogene. The CDR3 is made up of 15 amino acids.

This clonotype was counted ten times or more. Written as DNA, the CDR3 is TGCGCCAGCAGCCAAGAAGCGGGGGGGTTAAGGGATACGCAGTATTTT. Its protein is CASSQEAGGLRDTQYF. The rearrangement joins TRBV4-3 to TRBJ2-3, with 10 bases fitting TRBD2. Germline CDR1 and CDR2: LGHNA and YSLEER. The CDR3 consists of 16 residues. Germline trimming cut 0 bases from V and 6 bases from J; bases unmatched to any gene: 6.

The V and J genes are TRBV20-1 and TRBJ2-1; no definite D call. Between the trimmed V and J ends, which lost 4 bases and 7 bases, there was a span of 5 bases. Germline V gene data show CDR1 as DFQATT and CDR2 as SNEGSKA (reference sequence). This CDR3 is built from 10 residues. DNA of the CDR3: TGCAGTGCTATGCGGAATGAGCAGTTCTTC. Encoded protein: CSAMRNEQFF.

This clonotype showed up just a few times. The chain links TRBV30 to TRBJ2-4, with D maybe TRBD1 (6 bases). The CDR3 extends over 13 amino acids. The V gene lost 2 bases and the J gene lost 6 bases, with 11 bases spanning the gap. Germline assignment: CDR1 GTSNPN and CDR2 SVGIG (reference sequence). The CDR3 spells CAWSKARGNIQYF. CDR3 DNA: TGTGCCTGGAGTAAGGCCAGGGGAAACATTCAGTACTTC.

The V and J genes are TRBV5-1 and TRBJ2-2; D unresolved. V shed 6 bases and J shed 0 bases, with 9 bases lying between them. Germline V gives CDR1 SGHRS, CDR2 YFSETQ. The CDR3 contains 14 residues. CDR3 DNA: TGCGCCAGCAAGCCTAACGCGAACACCGGGGAGCTGTTTTTT. This sequence encodes CASKPNANTGELFF.

This clonotype turned up a few times. This sequence joins TRBV5-1 and TRBJ2-5; 10 positions match TRBD2. This CDR3 has 15 residues. In germline, CDR1 is SGHRS, CDR2 YFSETQ. The V and J ends lost 0 bases and 5 bases, in that order; junction bases with no gene match: 4. CDR3 residues: CASSLASGGWETQYF. In DNA form, the CDR3 reads TGCGCCAGCAGCTTGGCTAGCGGGGGTTGGGAGACCCAGTACTTC.

This sequence joins TRBV7-9 and TRBJ1-4, with D hard to call. Germline CDR1 reads SEHNR; CDR2 reads FQNEAQ (reference sequence). The CDR3 sequence is 13 residues long. The V and J ends lost 2 bases and 5 bases respectively, with 6 bases between them. In DNA, the CDR3 is TGTGCCAGCAGCTTATCGGGCAATGAAAAACTGTTTTTT. The encoded protein is CASSLSGNEKLFF.

V is TRBV6-1 and J is TRBJ1-6; D ambiguous. This CDR3 spans 13 amino acids. CDR1 and CDR2 from the germline V gene are MNHNS and SASEGT. Trimming pared 3 bases from V and 17 bases from J, leaving 17 bases between. The CDR3 nucleotides are TGTGCCAGCAGTGACTGGAAGTCGCTCCTATTCCACTTT. Translating it yields CASSDWKSLLFHF.

This clonotype was detected a few times. The CDR3 is CSGTGSLNTEAFF. CDR3 in DNA: TGCAGTGGGACAGGGTCCTTGAACACTGAAGCTTTCTTT. The chain employs TRBV20-1 and TRBJ1-1; TRBD1 matches 8 bases. Germline CDR1 reads DFQATT; CDR2 reads SNEGSKA (reference sequence). V lost 7 bases and J lost 0; bases outside the gene matches: 4. CDR3 size: 13 residues.

The chain couples TRBV24-1 to TRBJ1-1; 7 bases line up with TRBD1. V lost 4 bases, J lost 8 bases, and 3 bases stayed unmatched. Looked up from germline, CDR1 is KGHDR and CDR2 is SFDVKD. This CDR3 is built from 12 residues. CDR3 nucleotides: TGTGCCACCAGTGACAGGGACAGAGAAGCTTTCTTT. This translates into CATSDRDREAFF.

CDR3 protein: CASSLAGGRPDTQYF. DNA of the CDR3: TGTGCCAGCAGTTTAGCGGGGGGGCGGCCAGATACGCAGTATTTT. This chain connects TRBV27 to TRBJ2-3; TRBD2 agrees at 9 bases. The germline V gene has CDR1 MNHEY and CDR2 SMNVEV (reference sequence). Trimming at V came to 2 bases and at J to 4 bases, leaving 4 bases not matched to a gene. The CDR3 is 15 residues long.

This clonotype occurred many times. This sequence joins TRBV6-5 and TRBJ1-2; tentatively, D is TRBD1 (6 bases). The V end was cut by 6 bases, the J end by 8 bases, with 19 bases between. Germline-derived CDR1 and CDR2 are MNHEY and SVGAGI. CDR3 size: 14 residues. The CDR3 coding sequence is TGTGCCAGCAGCCCCCGGACAGCTGTAGGAGGCTACACCTTC. Protein sequence: CASSPRTAVGGYTF.

This clonotype has at least ten counts. The chain employs TRBV5-1 and TRBJ2-7, with D unresolved. Germline CDR1 is SGHRS and CDR2 is YFSETQ. Trimming cost V 0 bases and J 5 bases, with 6 bases left between them. The CDR3 consists of 12 residues. The CDR3 here is CASSLVLNEQYF. CDR3 sequence (DNA): TGCGCCAGCAGCTTGGTTCTCAACGAGCAGTACTTC.

This clonotype was counted at least ten times. V and J are TRBV20-1 and TRBJ2-7; possible D gene TRBD1, 5 bases. The CDR3 loop spans 12 amino acids. Germline CDR1 DFQATT, CDR2 SNEGSKA (reference sequence). Between the trimmed V and J ends, which lost 3 bases and 2 bases, there was a span of 8 bases. CDR3 bases: TGCAGTGCTAGGACAGCTGCCTACGAGCAGTACTTC. Translation gives CSARTAAYEQYF.

CDR3 bases: TGTGCCAGCAGGTCGTACGGGACGTACGAGCAGTACTTC. Amino acid sequence: CASRSYGTYEQYF. This chain connects TRBV6-1 to TRBJ2-7, with D perhaps matching TRBD1 or TRBD2 (5 bases each). The length of the CDR3 is 13 residues. Germline CDR1 reads MNHNS; CDR2 reads SASEGT. Deletions cut 6 bases from V and 4 bases from J, with 13 bases between.

This clonotype was counted a few times. The rearrangement joins TRBV12-3 or TRBV12-4 to TRBJ1-2; 10 bases fit TRBD1. This CDR3 is 13 amino acids long. J lost 3 bases, V lost 8 bases, and 3 bases had no gene match. In DNA, the CDR3 is TGTGCCAGCGGGACAGGGGTTGACTATGGCTACACCTTC. It is translated as CASGTGVDYGYTF.

V is TRBV11-2 and J is TRBJ1-4, with D possibly being TRBD1 (5 bases). Germline V CDR1 and CDR2: SGHAT, FQNNGV. This CDR3 is 21 amino acids long. Trimming removed 5 bases from V and 0 bases from J, with 28 bases in between. The CDR3 DNA reads TGTGCCAGCAGCCCAAGTGGTTCCCGGGCAGGGTGGCCAACAACTAATGAAAAACTGTTTTTT. Amino acid sequence: CASSPSGSRAGWPTTNEKLFF.

This clonotype was seen many times. The J gene is TRBJ1-1, the V gene TRBV5-1, with 7 nucleotides matching TRBD1. CDR1 and CDR2 from the germline V gene are SGHRS and YFSETQ. CDR3 length equals 14 residues. V lost 1 base to trimming and J lost 3 bases; unmatched junction nucleotides: 3. The chain's CDR3 is CASSLRQGHTEAFF. CDR3 bases: TGCGCCAGCAGCTTGCGACAGGGTCACACTGAAGCTTTCTTT.

V gene TRBV12-3 or TRBV12-4 combines with J gene TRBJ1-1; D unclear. V was cut by 6 bases and J by 1 base, with 15 bases left in between. The CDR3 is 15 residues long. CDR3 amino acids: CASRDVRGTNTEAFF. CDR3 DNA sequence: TGTGCCAGCAGGGATGTCCGAGGTACGAACACTGAAGCTTTCTTT.

This clonotype was detected only a few times. This sequence joins TRBV19 and TRBJ1-1, with a possible D match to TRBD1 (5 bases). Trimming pared 3 bases from V and 5 bases from J, leaving 10 bases between. Germline V gene sequence: CDR1 LNHDA, CDR2 SQIVND (reference sequence). The CDR3 consists of 13 residues. CDR3 in DNA: TGTGCCAGTAGTATCCTCCAGGGTACTGAAGCTTTCTTT. Amino acid sequence: CASSILQGTEAFF.

V gene TRBV6-6 combines with J gene TRBJ1-2; D is ambiguous. The CDR3 sequence is 12 residues long. The V end lost 2 bases, the J end lost 3 bases, and 4 bases lay between the germline ends. Germline-derived CDR1 and CDR2 are MNHNY and SVGAGI (reference sequence). CDR3 in amino acids: CASSYTDYGYTF. The CDR3 DNA reads TGTGCCAGCAGTTACACTGACTATGGCTACACCTTC.

This clonotype has just a few counts. The chain uses TRBV5-6 and TRBJ2-7; the D gene is possibly TRBD1 (6 bases). Trimming stripped 3 bases from V and 3 bases from J, with 34 bases between. Looked up from germline, CDR1 is SGHDT and CDR2 is YYEEEE. This CDR3 contains 21 residues. The CDR3 loop is CASSWGPISPVTAQDVYEQYF. CDR3 sequence (DNA): TGTGCCAGCAGCTGGGGGCCGATCTCCCCCGTTACAGCCCAGGACGTCTACGAGCAGTACTTC.